This T cell receptor beta chain was recorded in a study of blood T cell repertoires in COVID-19 (dated by TCRdb to 2019 to 2021). In the study overall: The collaborator samples originated in the United States, Italy and Spain and spanned the acute and convalescent phases of COVID-19. The material from the prospective study consisted of cDNA or gDNA derived from T cells, B-cell-depleted T cells, or PBMCs. The dataset comprised deeply sampled blood TCRbeta repertoires from subjects exposed to, actively infected with, or recovered from COVID-19. The repertoires were released in a freely available public database intended as a resource for research on the immune response to SARS-CoV-2. The samples were drawn from the first 160 participants of the ongoing ImmuneRACE study and from 1,254 subjects provided by 6 global collaborators. The sample metadata nearly always contained a de-identified subject ID, COVID-19 status, age in years and sex. Where available, HLA class I and class II types were taken from metadata supplied by the sample provider and were not determined by assay-based typing.

On the study overall, not on this receptor specifically: The amount of clinical and demographic metadata varied by source and participant and was provided uncurated.

TCRbeta CDR3 regions were amplified from genomic DNA using the immunoSEQ Assay, a bias-controlled multiplex PCR. The original methods were these. Within the assay, amplification of reference gene primers was used to estimate how many nucleated cells each sample contained. To quantify the absolute abundance of each unique TCRbeta CDR3 rearrangement, sequence reads were collapsed and filtered. For each sample, productive Simpson clonality was calculated as the square root of Simpson's diversity index across productive rearrangements. TCRdb obtained this table from immuneACCESS and retained in-frame rearrangements with V and J assigned. These tables miss some clones; where compared with another copy, unresolved V genes account for less than half of the shortfall, and the remainder is unexplained. The D gene and trimming were derived from the DNA, and the V and J assignments and clone size from that table. The sample data list 250,000 to 350,000 clones, and around 90% of these were observed just once. The ten largest clones take up roughly 2.2% of the sample.

A second Seattle source provided samples from volunteer blood donors who had recovered from COVID-19. Whole blood was collected in K2EDTA tubes by collaborating institutions according to the institutions' own protocols. For TCRbeta analysis, collaborators shipped samples in one of three forms: frozen whole blood, isolated PBMCs, or DNA extracted from either of those sample types. CDR1 SGHRS and CDR2 YFSETQ were looked up in the germline V gene. From its cysteine to its phenylalanine, the CDR3 spans 15 amino acids. Only CDR3 DNA remains: 45 bases, in frame from the first base. The V and J ends are trimmed by 3 bases and 2 bases, leaving 11 bases between them. About this clone itself: The specificity of this receptor is unknown. No qualities accompany the bases; no much larger clone lies one base away.

Input material: peripheral blood. This TCR was recovered from a woman between 45 and 65 years old who had recovered from COVID-19. The rearranged segments are TRBV5-1 and TRBJ1-4, with a tentative D gene TRBD1 over 5 matching bases. The bases read TGCGCCAGCAGCTGGGCCGGGGGTACTAATGAAAAACTGTTTTTT. This codes for CASSWAGGTNEKLFF. The variable domain in full, with residues beyond the CDR3 obtained from the reference TRBV5-1 and TRBJ1-4 genes, is KAGVTQTPRYLIKTRGQQVTLSCSPISGHRSVSWYQQTPGQGLQFLFEYFSETQRNKGNFPGRFSGRQFSNSRSEMNVSTLELGDSALYLCASSWAGGTNEKLFFGSGTQLSVL.